These T cell receptor beta chains were read from a single sample in a study of cytomegalovirus exposure and HLA in healthy donors. The table came from immunoSEQ multiplex PCR; TCRdb's copy has only in-frame clones and leaves some out. This sample carries roughly 150,000 clones, roughly 82% of them seen once, and the ten largest clones take under 7.5%. Sequencing input: PBMCs. The origin of the receptors is a woman in her forties or fifties in good health and CMV-seropositive. Both conserved end residues are part of each CDR3. The D gene is left open where the match is weak. Clone size appears in some rows only: once, few, many, or a class for an expanded clone.

cdr3_nt cdr3_aa d_call j_call v_call clone_size cdr3_length
TGCGCCAGCAGCCAAGATACGAGGACAGGGATTGAAGCTTTCTTT CASSQDTRTGIEAFF TRBD1 TRBJ1-1 TRBV4-3 . 15
TGTGCCAGCTCACCACCTGGAGGGGAACAGGCGGGAGATGGCTACACCTTC CASSPPGGEQAGDGYTF . TRBJ1-2 TRBV18 . 17
TGTGCCAGCAGACGGGGGGCGAACACAGATACGCAGTATTTT CASRRGANTDTQYF . TRBJ2-3 TRBV6-1 . 14
TGTGCCAGCAGCCACGGGGGATTGAGCTCCTACGAGCAGTACTTC CASSHGGLSSYEQYF . TRBJ2-7 TRBV14 . 15
TGTGCCAGCAGTCCGGCGGTTCAGAACAATGAGCAGTTCTTC CASSPAVQNNEQFF . TRBJ2-1 TRBV27 . 14
TGTGCCAGCACAAGGGTCGGGGTGCATGAAAAACTGTTTTTT CASTRVGVHEKLFF . TRBJ1-4 TRBV27 . 14
TGTGCCAGTAAAACAGGAAACCTTGGCGCCTATGGCTACACCTTC CASKTGNLGAYGYTF . TRBJ1-2 TRBV19 . 15
TGTGCCAGCAGCAGGGGGCTGGGAGGGGGTCGCGAGCAGTACTTC CASSRGLGGGREQYF . TRBJ2-7 TRBV6-5 once 15
TGTGCCTGGAGTCTTTTCCGGGGTCGTGATGAAAAACTGTTTTTT CAWSLFRGRDEKLFF . TRBJ1-4 TRBV30 . 15
TGTGCCAGCAGCGCCGGGACAGGGGCTGGGCAGTACTTC CASSAGTGAGQYF TRBD1 TRBJ2-7 TRBV7-9 . 13
TGCAGCGTTGAGAACGGACTTAACTATGGCTACACCTTC CSVENGLNYGYTF . TRBJ1-2 TRBV29-1 few 13
TGCGCCAGCAGCCGGACTACCTCCACAGATACGCAGTATTTT CASSRTTSTDTQYF . TRBJ2-3 TRBV4-3 . 14
TGTGCCAGTAGTATAGTATCGGGGGACCTTGAAGCTTTCTTT CASSIVSGDLEAFF . TRBJ1-1 TRBV19 . 14
TGTGCCAGTAGTCCCCGGACAGACTATGGCTACACCTTC CASSPRTDYGYTF . TRBJ1-2 TRBV19 . 13
TGTGCCAGCAGCGCAGACGGAAGAGGGAACTATGGCTACACCTTC CASSADGRGNYGYTF . TRBJ1-2 TRBV9 few 15
TGTGCCAGCAGCGCCGGGACGGAGGGCTACGAGCAGTACTTC CASSAGTEGYEQYF . TRBJ2-7 TRBV9 . 14
TGTGCCAGCAGTGTTCCTACTAGCACAGATACGCAGTATTTT CASSVPTSTDTQYF . TRBJ2-3 TRBV9 . 14
TGTGCCAGCAGCTTGTTTCGGGACAGGGGGGACGAGCAGTACTTC CASSLFRDRGDEQYF TRBD1 TRBJ2-7 TRBV5-6 few 15